The 30 T cell receptor beta chains below come from one sample, sequenced in a study of T cell responses to AZD1222 COVID-19 vaccine. TCRdb's table, derived via immunoSEQ multiplex PCR, lists solely in-frame clones and lacks some. The table shows 150,000 to 180,000 clones, with around 90% occurring only once. Sequencing used peripheral blood, obtained on day 0 of AZD1222 vaccination. Source of these receptors: an adult in good health.

The V and J genes are TRBV5-4 and TRBJ2-5, with a tentative D call TRBD2 (6 bases). The germline gives CDR1 SGHNT, CDR2 YYREEE (reference sequence). The CDR3 is 16 amino acids. V lost 4 bases and J 3 bases, leaving 19 bases between the germline ends. The CDR3 loop reads CASSAPLGTGEETQYF. The DNA of the CDR3 is TGTGCCAGCAGCGCCCCCTTAGGGACGGGGGAAGAGACCCAGTACTTC.

This clone was seen just once. The chain is built from TRBV2 and TRBJ1-6; no firm D call. The CDR3 is 12 amino acids. Germline-derived CDR1 and CDR2 are SNHLY and FYNNEI. V was shortened by 3 bases and J by 9 bases, with 6 bases between the two germline ends. CDR3 region: CASSDPSSPLHF. The DNA of the CDR3 is TGTGCCAGCAGTGACCCCAGTTCACCCCTCCACTTT.

The J gene is TRBJ2-3, the V gene TRBV19; D gene uncertain. The CDR3 has 14 amino acids. CDR1 and CDR2 from the germline V gene are LNHDA and SQIVND (reference sequence). Trimming removed 5 bases at V and 2 bases at J, with 11 bases between. This CDR3 reads CASSPRPITDTQYF. CDR3 coding DNA: TGTGCCAGTAGTCCCCGACCCATCACAGATACGCAGTATTTT.

V is TRBV27 and J is TRBJ1-6; D is undetermined. Germline-derived CDR1 and CDR2 are MNHEY and SMNVEV (reference sequence). The CDR3 consists of 13 residues. V lost 5 bases and J 11 bases, leaving 13 bases between the germline ends. The CDR3 is CASSLLSYAPLHF. CDR3 DNA: TGTGCCAGCAGTCTCCTATCCTATGCACCCCTCCACTTT.

Concerning this clone itself: The same CDR3 also results from other DNA sequences found in this sample. This chain connects TRBV6-5 to TRBJ1-2, with D perhaps TRBD1 (5 bases). The CDR3 spans 13 residues. CDR1 and CDR2 (germline): MNHEY, SVGAGI. Between the trimmed V and J ends, which lost 4 bases and 2 bases, there was a span of 8 bases. CDR3 loop: CASSSTENYGYTF. CDR3 DNA: TGTGCCAGCAGTTCGACAGAGAACTATGGCTACACCTTC.

This chain uses TRBV19 with TRBJ2-1; 8 bases agree with TRBD1. In germline, CDR1 is LNHDA, CDR2 SQIVND (reference sequence). The CDR3 loop spans 17 amino acids. Trimming at V came to 6 bases and at J to 1 base, leaving 11 bases not matched to a gene. CDR3 bases: TGTGCCAGTAGCTCACCAGCAGGACAGGGTTCCTACAATGAGCAGTTCTTC. Amino acids: CASSSPAGQGSYNEQFF.

The gene calls are TRBV5-4 and TRBJ2-7; 10 positions match TRBD1. The CDR3 covers 15 residues. V gave up 4 bases and J gave up 6 bases; unmatched junction bases: 10. CDR1 SGHNT and CDR2 YYREEE come from the germline V gene (reference sequence). CDR3 region: CASSTGTGVAGEQYF. In DNA, the CDR3 is TGTGCCAGCAGCACCGGGACAGGGGTCGCGGGCGAGCAGTACTTC.

The chain has TRBV6-5 and TRBJ1-4; the D gene is possibly TRBD1 (5 bases). The CDR3 runs 14 residues. Germline V gene sequence: CDR1 MNHEY, CDR2 SVGAGI. The ends were cut back, 6 bases at V and 6 bases at J, with 14 bases in the middle. In DNA, the CDR3 is TGTGCCAGCAGACCGGGGGTCGAGGATGAAAAACTGTTTTTT. This codes for CASRPGVEDEKLFF.

The chain uses TRBV5-5 and TRBJ1-1; possibly TRBD1 for D (5 bases). Trimming removed 2 bases at V and 3 bases at J, with 17 bases between. The germline CDR1 and CDR2 sequences are SGHKS and YYEKEE (reference sequence). This CDR3 is built from 16 residues. The CDR3 region is CASSFLGGVLDTEAFF. For the CDR3, the DNA is TGTGCCAGCAGCTTCCTCGGGGGAGTTCTCGACACTGAAGCTTTCTTT. Combining the CDR3 with reference TRBV5-5 and TRBJ1-1 gives the whole variable domain DAGVTQSPTHLIKTRGQQVTLRCSPISGHKSVSWYQQVLGQGPQFIFQYYEKEERGRGNFPDRFSARQFPNYSSELNVNALLLGDSALYLCASSFLGGVLDTEAFFGQGTRLTVV.

This chain joins TRBV5-6 and TRBJ2-2; no clear D. Trimming cost V 0 bases and J 1 base, with 4 bases left between them. The germline V gene encodes CDR1 SGHDT and CDR2 YYEEEE. The CDR3 spans 14 residues. This chain's CDR3 is CASSLDRNTGELFF. CDR3 coding DNA: TGTGCCAGCAGCTTGGACAGGAACACCGGGGAGCTGTTTTTT.

The V gene is TRBV2, the J gene TRBJ2-7; D is undetermined. Trimming removed 2 bases from V and 2 bases from J, with 10 bases in between. Germline CDR1 reads SNHLY; CDR2 reads FYNNEI. CDR3 length: 14 amino acids. CDR3 DNA: TGTGCCAGCAGTGAAATGGGCGCGCCCTACGAGCAGTACTTC. Translated, it gives CASSEMGAPYEQYF.

The chain joins TRBV10-1 to TRBJ2-7, with D perhaps TRBD1 or TRBD2 (5 bases each). The CDR3 consists of 13 residues. Germline CDR1 reads WNHNN; CDR2 reads SYGVQD (reference sequence). Trimming left V 5 bases short and J 3 bases short, with 11 bases between. The CDR3 sequence is CASSPGTIYEQYF. The CDR3 DNA reads TGCGCCAGCAGTCCCGGGACCATCTACGAGCAGTACTTC.

The chain is built from TRBV3-1 (or the pseudogene TRBV3-2) and TRBJ1-6, with D unresolved. V lost 1 base and J lost 8, with 15 bases in between. This CDR3 is built from 16 residues. The germline V gene has CDR1 LGHDT and CDR2 YNNKEL (reference sequence). The CDR3: CASSQGGPRPDSPLHF. CDR3 nucleotide sequence: TGTGCCAGCAGCCAAGGTGGGCCGAGGCCCGATTCACCCCTCCACTTT.

The chain recombines TRBV2 with TRBJ2-6; D may correspond to TRBD1 or TRBD2 (6 bases each). V was pared by 6 bases and J by 4 bases, with 16 bases between. Germline CDR1 is SNHLY and CDR2 is FYNNEI. CDR3 length: 16 amino acids. DNA for the CDR3: TGTGCCAGCAGGGGACACCTAGCGCAGGGGGCCAACGTCCTGACTTTC. This codes for CASRGHLAQGANVLTF.

The chain recombines TRBV6-1 with TRBJ1-2, with TRBD1 matching 10 bases. This CDR3 is built from 16 residues. CDR1 is MNHNS and CDR2 is SASEGT in the germline V gene. The V and J ends lost 3 bases and 6 bases, in that order; junction bases with no gene match: 10. The CDR3 reads CASSETGGGYLNGYTF. DNA for the CDR3: TGTGCCAGCAGTGAGACAGGGGGCGGCTATTTAAATGGCTACACCTTC.

This sequence joins TRBV5-6 and TRBJ1-2, with 10 bases that match TRBD1. J was trimmed by 2 bases and V by 5 bases; bases with no gene match: 9. The CDR3 contains 16 residues. Germline V gene lookup returns CDR1 SGHDT and CDR2 YYEEEE. CDR3 coding DNA: TGTGCCAGCAGTTGGGACAGGGGTCGTCGGAACTATGGCTACACCTTC. Its translation: CASSWDRGRRNYGYTF.

This clone has a single count. The V gene is TRBV7-2, the J gene TRBJ1-4; perhaps TRBD1 as D (5 bases). Between the trimmed V and J ends, which lost 2 bases and 3 bases, there was a span of 13 bases. This CDR3 has 16 residues. Germline CDR1 SGHTA, CDR2 FQGNSA. This CDR3 is CASSLLGPGANEKLFF. CDR3 nucleotide sequence: TGTGCCAGCAGCTTACTGGGACCCGGGGCTAATGAAAAACTGTTTTTT. The full variable domain, in which reference TRBV7-2 and TRBJ1-4 provide the parts outside the CDR3, is GAGVSQSPSNKVTEKGKDVELRCDPISGHTALYWYRQSLGQGLEFLIYFQGNSAPDKSGLPSDRFSAERTGGSVSTLTIQRTQQEDSAVYLCASSLLGPGANEKLFFGSGTQLSVL.

CDR3 nucleotide sequence: TGTGCCATCAGTAAGGACAGGGGGGGCACAGATACGCAGTATTTT. Protein sequence: CAISKDRGGTDTQYF. This sequence joins TRBV10-3 and TRBJ2-3, with 10 positions matching TRBD1. CDR1 is ENHRY, CDR2 SYGVKD, per germline. The CDR3 consists of 15 residues. V trimming: 5 bases; J trimming: 1 base; junction bases outside the gene matches: 3.

The V call is TRBV19, the J call TRBJ2-7; no definite D call. CDR1 is LNHDA and CDR2 is SQIVND in the germline V gene (reference sequence). The CDR3 runs to 14 residues. The V gene lost 4 bases and the J gene lost 0 bases, with 10 bases spanning the gap. CDR3: CASSSQESSYEQYF. The CDR3 DNA reads as TGTGCCAGTAGTAGCCAGGAGAGCTCCTACGAGCAGTACTTC. The complete variable domain, with remaining parts taken from reference TRBV19 and TRBJ2-7, reads DGGITQSPKYLFRKEGQNVTLSCEQNLNHDAMYWYRQDPGQGLRLIYYSQIVNDFQKGDIAEGYSVSREKKESFPLTVTSAQKNPTAFYLCASSSQESSYEQYFGPGTRLTVT.

In its sample, this clone was seen once. CDR3 DNA: TGCGCCAGCAGCCTCTGGACTAGTGACAATGAGCAGTTCTTC. This encodes CASSLWTSDNEQFF. This chain links TRBV4-1 with TRBJ2-1; 7 positions match TRBD2. The CDR3 is 14 amino acids. Germline CDR1 MGHRA, CDR2 YSYEKL. V gave up 4 bases and J gave up 5 bases; unmatched junction bases: 5.

The chain carries TRBV5-8 and TRBJ2-7; TRBD2 agrees at 7 bases. This CDR3 is built from 13 residues. V was clipped by 4 bases and J by 5 bases; unmatched bases: 6. CDR1 is SGHTS and CDR2 is YDEGEE in the germline V gene. This CDR3 is CASSLGRVNEQYF. In DNA form, the CDR3 reads TGTGCCAGCAGCCTTGGGAGGGTTAACGAGCAGTACTTC.

V gene TRBV7-8 combines with J gene TRBJ1-4, with TRBD1 identical over 9 bases. The CDR3 runs to 16 residues. J lost 6 bases, V lost 1 base, and 6 bases had no gene match. The germline V gene encodes CDR1 SGHVS and CDR2 FQNEAQ. CDR3 bases: TGTGCCAGCAGCTTAGGATTCCGGGACAGGGATGAAAAACTGTTTTTT. The encoded protein is CASSLGFRDRDEKLFF.

Regarding this clone: Other DNA sequences from this sample encode an identical CDR3 as well. This chain joins TRBV10-2 and TRBJ1-5; no reliable D call. V shed 3 bases and J shed 4 bases, with 7 bases lying between them. The CDR3 is made up of 13 amino acids. Looked up from germline, CDR1 is WSHSY and CDR2 is SAAADI. The CDR3 DNA is TGCGCCAGCAGTGATAATCGGAATCAGCCCCAGCATTTT. As protein: CASSDNRNQPQHF.

The V and J genes are TRBV25-1 and TRBJ1-4; 7 nucleotides line up with TRBD1. The CDR3 sequence is 14 residues long. The V gene end was trimmed by 4 bases and the J gene end by 3 bases; junction bases not matched to a gene: 2. Germline lookup yields CDR1 MGHDK and CDR2 SYGVNS. The CDR3 DNA is TGTGCCAGCAGTGGTCAGGGGGCTAATGAAAAACTGTTTTTT. Translating gives CASSGQGANEKLFF.

The chain uses TRBV7-2 and TRBJ1-3, with D possibly being TRBD1 (5 bases). This CDR3 is 14 amino acids long. V gave up 5 bases and J gave up 4 bases, with 12 bases separating them. CDR1 and CDR2 (germline): SGHTA, FQGNSA. The CDR3 nucleotides are TGTGCCAGCAGCAAGGGGACGGCCGGAAACACCATATATTTT. Its translation is CASSKGTAGNTIYF.

The rearrangement joins TRBV5-5 to TRBJ2-2; TRBD2 might be the D (6 bases). Germline V CDR1 and CDR2: SGHKS, YYEKEE (reference sequence). The CDR3 length is 15 residues. Trimming took off 4 bases at V and 10 bases at J, with 20 bases between the two ends. The CDR3 protein is CASSASGLSGEELFF. In nucleotides, the CDR3 is TGTGCCAGCAGCGCCTCGGGACTTTCGGGAGAGGAGCTGTTTTTT.

This clone has more than one count but fewer than ten. Other DNA sequences within the sample encode an identical CDR3. CDR3 amino acids: CASSPGDTNYGYTF. The DNA for the CDR3 is TGCGCCAGCAGCCCAGGGGACACCAACTATGGCTACACCTTC. This sequence joins TRBV5-1 and TRBJ1-2; tentative D call: TRBD1 (6 bases). V dropped 4 bases and J dropped 2 bases, with 12 bases sitting between them. The CDR3 spans 14 residues. CDR1 is SGHRS and CDR2 is YFSETQ in the germline V gene.

This chain connects TRBV29-1 to TRBJ1-2; the D is unclear. The V end was cut by 2 bases, the J end by 0 bases, with 10 bases between. The CDR3 sequence is 14 residues long. CDR1 is SQVTM and CDR2 is ANQGSEA in the germline V gene. CDR3 residues: CSVELGLPNYGYTF. For the CDR3, the DNA is TGCAGCGTTGAACTAGGGCTACCTAACTATGGCTACACCTTC.

The chain recombines TRBV12-3 or TRBV12-4 with TRBJ2-3, with D maybe TRBD1 (6 bases). V lost 3 bases and J 3 bases, leaving 7 bases between the germline ends. The CDR3 runs to 13 residues. CDR3 amino acids: CASSLGATDTQYF. The CDR3 DNA reads TGTGCCAGCAGTTTGGGGGCAACAGATACGCAGTATTTT.

The chain employs TRBV28 and TRBJ2-7; D uncertain. Germline V gene data show CDR1 as MDHEN and CDR2 as SYDVKM. The V gene lost 1 base and the J gene lost 0 bases, with 10 bases spanning the gap. This CDR3 comprises 15 residues. The CDR3 region is CASSLLGRSSYEQYF. For the CDR3, the DNA is TGTGCCAGCAGTTTATTGGGCAGGTCCTCCTACGAGCAGTACTTC.